This T cell receptor (beta chain) was profiled in a study of T-cell reconstitution after alpha-beta-depleted transplantation in children. Germline CDR1 SGHVS, CDR2 FQNEAQ. The CDR3 totals 19 residues. The V segment lost 5 bases and the J segment 1 base; nucleotides outside the gene matches: 12. Library preparation (for TCRbeta) was performed with unique molecular identifiers. Each CDR3 protein is one row after TCRdb ran MiXCR on the PCR reads. Altogether approximately 400,000 distinct CDR3 sequences are present, 9.5% to 13% being singletons, with the ten largest covering 4.5% to 7%. This clonotype was seen a handful of times.

The receptor was derived from a human donor who donated a stem cell graft to a child with acute myeloid leukemia. The chain is built from TRBV7-8 and TRBJ2-3, with 13 bases matching TRBD2. Sequences were derived from PBMCs from the stem cell graft donor, sampled from the stem cell graft. The CDR3 bases are TGTGCCAGCAGCCTGACTAGCGGGAGGAGATATAATGGCACAGATACGCAGTATTTT. Protein: CASSLTSGRRYNGTDTQYF.